The text below deals with one T cell receptor beta chain. It was with a sample-barcoded 5' primer and a J-beta primer mix that a second PCR of roughly 6 to 12 cycles was run. Via MiXCR, TCRdb re-called the 5' RACE reads, giving one row per CDR3 protein. Counted here are more than 900,000 distinct CDR3 sequences, approximately 26% occurring once; the ten biggest clones make up approximately 0.75%. There are 16 residues in the CDR3. Germline loops: CDR1 MDHEN, CDR2 SYDVKM. V dropped 5 bases and J dropped 1; count of bases not matched to a gene: 10. The sample belongs to a study of blood T cells in healthy people across ages. These data were also filed under a second study, of T cells of mothers and their children.

Material for sequencing was blood. The chain has TRBV28 and TRBJ2-7; 8 nucleotides match TRBD2. This TCR came from a girl aged 2-10 years in good health. CDR3 nucleotides: TGTGCCAGCAGTCCCCTTACTAGCGGTCTTTCCTACGAGCAGTACTTC. Encoded protein: CASSPLTSGLSYEQYF.